Below, 15 T cell receptor beta chains from the same sample are listed, as sequenced in a study of sequential checkpoint blockade in melanoma (dated by TCRdb to the late 2010s). Explained via the paper, the treatment or condition label denotes: randomized to nivolumab then ipilimumab (arm A) or the reverse (arm B). Library creation used the immunoSEQ multiplex PCR assay. Imported from immuneACCESS, the table was reduced by TCRdb to in-frame sequences with V and J called. These copies leave out some clones; in studies compared against another copy, an unresolved V gene accounts for under half, and the cause of the remainder is not known. This sample is represented by some 2,200 clones; around 17% of them were singletons. The ten largest clonotypes hold about 20% of the sample. Material: tumor tissue (inferred from file names), obtained from a patient given nivolumab and ipilimumab in sequence. All receptors derive from a human donor with melanoma.

In this sample, this clone is medium-sized (0.01 to 0.1%). The CDR3 DNA follows: TGTGCCAGCAGCCCCACAGTATCCTCGGGCTACACCTTC. Translation gives CASSPTVSSGYTF. V gene TRBV7-2 combines with J gene TRBJ1-2; no reliable D call. The CDR3 has 13 residues. Germline loops: CDR1 SGHTA, CDR2 FQGNSA. Deletions cut 5 bases from V and 8 bases from J, with 15 bases between.

This clone has more than one count but fewer than ten. The chain is built from TRBV19 and TRBJ1-2; D uncertain. This CDR3 contains 16 residues. Germline-derived CDR1 and CDR2 are LNHDA and SQIVND (reference sequence). V lost 7 bases and J lost 0, with 18 bases in between. CDR3 bases: TGTGCCAGTAAAGAAACCCGACGGCAAGCTAACTATGGCTACACCTTC. Translated: CASKETRRQANYGYTF.

Judged by abundance, this clone is medium-sized. The genes are TRBV11-3 and TRBJ1-1; 8 nucleotides match TRBD1. Germline CDR1 is SGHNT and CDR2 is YENEEA. The length of the CDR3 is 14 residues. V lost 5 bases, J lost 4 bases, and 6 bases stayed unmatched. CDR3 in amino acids: CASSTQDRVTEAFF. The CDR3 DNA follows: TGTGCCAGCAGCACCCAGGACAGGGTCACTGAAGCTTTCTTT.

The V call is TRBV19, the J call TRBJ1-2; TRBD1 matches 12 bases. Germline CDR1 and CDR2: LNHDA and SQIVND (reference sequence). Trimming removed 5 bases from V and 6 bases from J; junction bases left unmatched: 7. The CDR3 has 15 amino acids. As DNA, the CDR3 is TGTGCCAGTAGTCGCCCCGGGACAGGGGGCCATGGCTACACCTTC. Its protein product is CASSRPGTGGHGYTF.

In its sample, this clone is medium-sized (0.01 to 0.1%). The CDR3 loop reads CASSWNGGEGDTQYF. DNA for the CDR3: TGTGCCAGCAGCTGGAATGGAGGGGAGGGAGATACGCAGTATTTT. This chain links TRBV11-3 with TRBJ2-3; the match to TRBD2 covers 7 bases. The germline CDR1 and CDR2 sequences are SGHNT and YENEEA. This CDR3 is 15 amino acids long. With 4 bases clipped from V and 5 bases from J, the junction kept 9 bases outside the gene matches.

This chain joins TRBV11-3 and TRBJ2-5; 14 bases align to TRBD2. The CDR3 sequence is 16 residues long. J gave up 3 bases and V 1 base, and 1 base lay outside the gene matches. CDR1 SGHNT and CDR2 YENEEA come from the germline V gene. The CDR3 is CASSLGLAGGEETQYF. The CDR3 DNA is TGTGCCAGCAGCTTAGGACTAGCGGGGGGGGAAGAGACCCAGTACTTC.

This clone was seen at least ten times. The CDR3 nucleotides read TGTGCCAGCAGCTTAGTGCAGGGGAATCAGCCCCAGCATTTT. This encodes CASSLVQGNQPQHF. The chain combines TRBV11-3 with TRBJ1-5; a weak D match, TRBD1 (6 bases). This CDR3 region has 14 residues. CDR1 and CDR2 from the germline V gene are SGHNT and YENEEA. V gave up 1 base and J gave up 4 bases, with 8 bases separating them.

By share, this clone counts as medium-sized (0.01 to 0.1%). The CDR3 sequence is CASSFGTRDNEQFF. The CDR3 nucleotides are TGTGCCAGCAGCTTTGGGACAAGGGACAATGAGCAGTTCTTC. This chain joins TRBV11-3 and TRBJ2-1; possibly TRBD1 for D (6 bases). Germline V gives CDR1 SGHNT, CDR2 YENEEA. Trimming cost V 3 bases and J 5 bases, with 11 bases left between them. This CDR3 contains 14 residues.

The genes are TRBV6-8 and TRBJ2-7; possibly TRBD1 or TRBD2 for D (6 bases each). The CDR3 has 15 amino acids. The V and J ends lost 7 bases and 1 base respectively, with 17 bases between them. Per germline, CDR1 MNHGY and CDR2 SAAAGT. The CDR3 DNA is TGTGCCAGCACTCTCGGAGGGGGAAGGTCCTACGAGCAGTACGTC. It translates to CASTLGGGRSYEQYV.

The V gene is TRBV19, the J gene TRBJ2-5; D might be TRBD2 (6 bases). The CDR3 totals 16 residues. Germline lookup yields CDR1 LNHDA and CDR2 SQIVND (reference sequence). Deletions cut 5 bases from V and 5 bases from J, with 21 bases between. CDR3 sequence: CASSALPGTPKETQYF. DNA for the CDR3: TGTGCCAGTAGTGCACTCCCCGGGACTCCCAAGGAGACCCAGTACTTC.

This clone was counted a few times. The chain is built from TRBV28 and TRBJ1-2; D ambiguous. Trimming took off 2 bases at V and 5 bases at J, with 6 bases between the two ends. Germline lookup yields CDR1 MDHEN and CDR2 SYDVKM. This CDR3 has 12 residues. Written as DNA, the CDR3 is TGTGCCAGCAGTTTAAAGGGTTATGGCTACACCTTC. Its translation: CASSLKGYGYTF.

This clone has a handful of counts. The chain joins TRBV18 to TRBJ1-2, with D hard to call. Germline V CDR1 and CDR2: KGHSH, LQKENI. The V end lost 3 bases, the J end lost 4 bases, and 15 bases lay between the germline ends. The CDR3 is 15 residues long. CDR3 DNA sequence: TGTGCCAGCTCACCTTCAAGTTCCGGAGGCTATGGCTACACCTTC. Translating gives CASSPSSSGGYGYTF.

The table lists this clone with many counts. The gene calls are TRBV11-3 and TRBJ1-4; no reliable D call. The germline V gene encodes CDR1 SGHNT and CDR2 YENEEA. CDR3 size: 15 residues. V gave up 0 bases and J gave up 4 bases, with 9 bases separating them. CDR3 residues: CASSLEGRSNEKLFF. CDR3 in DNA: TGTGCCAGCAGCTTAGAAGGGCGGAGTAATGAAAAACTGTTTTTT.

This clone is medium-sized (0.01 to 0.1%) within its sample. The rearrangement links TRBV11-3 to TRBJ2-2, with unresolved D. Trimming pared 8 bases from V and 2 bases from J, leaving 12 bases between. The CDR3 is 14 residues long. Germline V CDR1 and CDR2: SGHNT, YENEEA. The CDR3 DNA reads TGTGCCAGCTGTACCTTAATCAACACCGGGGAGCTGTTTTTT. Protein sequence: CASCTLINTGELFF.

This clone was recorded a few times. This chain joins TRBV6-8 and TRBJ2-7, with 7 bases identical to TRBD1. The trim removed 8 bases at V and 0 bases at J, leaving 7 bases unmatched. The germline V gene has CDR1 MNHGY and CDR2 SAAAGT. The CDR3 length is 14 residues. The CDR3 DNA reads TGTGCCAGCTCGGGAACAGGGGCCTCCTACGAGCAGTACTTC. It codes for CASSGTGASYEQYF.